This T cell receptor beta chain was sequenced in a study of early T cells in non-severe SARS-CoV-2 infection. J lost 0 bases, V lost 4 bases, and 3 bases had no gene match. Germline V gene sequence: CDR1 SGHNT, CDR2 YYREEE (reference sequence). CDR3 length: 14 amino acids. TCRdb redid the calling of the 5' RACE reads with MiXCR, one entry per CDR3 protein. The data hold roughly 69,000 distinct CDR3 sequences, with roughly 9% observed a single time. This clonotype was obtained from an adult who was a healthcare worker with PCR-confirmed SARS-CoV-2 infection or an uninfected control (not recorded which). Sequences were derived from whole blood, sampled at baseline. V is TRBV5-4 and J is TRBJ2-7, with 8 positions matching TRBD1. The CDR3 DNA is TGTGCCAGCAGCACGACAGGGGCCTCCTACGAGCAGTACTTC. Its translation: CASSTTGASYEQYF. Using reference TRBV5-4 and TRBJ2-7 for the parts outside the CDR3, the full variable domain is ETGVTQSPTHLIKTRGQQVTLRCSSQSGHNTVSWYQQALGQGPQFIFQYYREEENGRGNFPPRFSGLQFPNYSSELNVNALELDDSALYLCASSTTGASYEQYFGPGTRLTVT.